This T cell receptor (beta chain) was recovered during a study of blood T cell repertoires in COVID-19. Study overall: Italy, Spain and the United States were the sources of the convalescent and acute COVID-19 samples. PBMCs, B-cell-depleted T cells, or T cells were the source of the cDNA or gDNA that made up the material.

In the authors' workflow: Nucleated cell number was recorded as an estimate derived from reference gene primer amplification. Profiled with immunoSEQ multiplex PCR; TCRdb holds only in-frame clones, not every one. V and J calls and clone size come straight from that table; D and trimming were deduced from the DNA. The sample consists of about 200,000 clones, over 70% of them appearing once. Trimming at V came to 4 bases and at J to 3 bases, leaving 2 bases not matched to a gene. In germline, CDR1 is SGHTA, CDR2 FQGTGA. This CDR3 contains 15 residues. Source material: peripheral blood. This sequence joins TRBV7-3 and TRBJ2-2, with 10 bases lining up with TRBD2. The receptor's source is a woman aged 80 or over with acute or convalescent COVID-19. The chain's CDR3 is CASSSSGRHTGELFF. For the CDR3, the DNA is TGTGCCAGCAGCTCTAGCGGGAGACACACCGGGGAGCTGTTTTTT. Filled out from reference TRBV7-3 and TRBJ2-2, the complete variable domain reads GAGVSQTPSNKVTEKGKYVELRCDPISGHTALYWYRQSLGQGPEFLIYFQGTGAADDSGLPNDRFFAVRPEGSVSTLKIQRTERGDSAVYLCASSSSGRHTGELFFGEGSRLTVL.